This entry concerns a single T cell receptor beta chain. Germline V gene data show CDR1 as SGHNT and CDR2 as YENEEA. CDR3 size: 17 residues. J lost 1 base, V lost 5 bases, and 12 bases had no gene match. Assay used: immunoSEQ multiplex PCR; TCRdb lists only in-frame clones, some missing. The sample comprises under 45,000 clones, about 85% of which are singletons, and about 3% rests with the top ten. This sample is drawn from a study of blood T cell repertoires in COVID-19. Sample: peripheral blood. The chain links TRBV11-3 to TRBJ2-5, with 8 nucleotides matching TRBD2. This TCR was recovered from a man in his 70s with COVID-19, enrolled during active disease. This CDR3 is CASSGGVTGGPQETQYF. In nucleotides, the CDR3 is TGTGCCAGCAGCGGAGGGGTAACGGGAGGGCCCCAAGAGACCCAGTACTTC.